This is a list of T cell receptor beta chains from one sample in a study of beta chain bispecific antibodies for T cell cancers. No antigen is known for these receptors. Each CDR3 protein gets one entry after TCRdb re-called the 5' RACE reads with MiXCR. The sample shows about 20,000 distinct CDR3 sequences, about 2.7% of them seen only once. Sequenced input: healthy donor T cells cultured with leukemia cells. These receptors originate from a human donor in good health. Some clones in this sample may be carry-over from other donors' samples. CDR3s leave out the opening cysteine and the closing phenylalanine or tryptophan. The order of the fields is clone size, V gene, D gene, CDR3 protein. D genes are given only for firm matches. The size of a clone is reported for some rows only, either as once, few or many, or as a class for expanded clones.

abundance: many; v_gene: TRBV10-3; d_gene: -; CDR3aa: AISESRWYEQY
abundance: many; v_gene: TRBV6-1; d_gene: -; CDR3aa: ASSAAQDTEAF
abundance: many; v_gene: TRBV5-1; d_gene: -; CDR3aa: ASSIGHPTDTQY
abundance: many; v_gene: TRBV27; d_gene: -; CDR3aa: ASSSSTGLSISGANVLT
abundance: many; v_gene: TRBV14; d_gene: -; CDR3aa: ASSQDLGDSYNEQF
abundance: medium-sized; v_gene: TRBV7-6; d_gene: -; CDR3aa: ASSPPPGPIDTGELF
abundance: many; v_gene: TRBV5-1; d_gene: TRBD1; CDR3aa: ASSFDRGRETQY
abundance: many; v_gene: TRBV2; d_gene: TRBD2; CDR3aa: ASRKMVAGQETQY
abundance: many; v_gene: TRBV10-3; d_gene: -; CDR3aa: AISGQMNTEAF
abundance: many; v_gene: TRBV19; d_gene: -; CDR3aa: ASSIVGGPYNEQF
abundance: -; v_gene: TRBV19; d_gene: TRBD1; CDR3aa: ASSISGQDHFSYEQY
abundance: many; v_gene: TRBV10-3; d_gene: -; CDR3aa: ATSTSILTDTQY
abundance: many; v_gene: TRBV7-9; d_gene: -; CDR3aa: ASSGMSSYNEQF
abundance: few; v_gene: TRBV12-3/TRBV12-4; d_gene: -; CDR3aa: ASNLQSSGELF
abundance: few; v_gene: TRBV20-1; d_gene: -; CDR3aa: SARPTGSSYNEQF
abundance: few; v_gene: TRBV18; d_gene: -; CDR3aa: ASSLYPPGTGSYEQY
abundance: many; v_gene: TRBV6-1; d_gene: -; CDR3aa: ASSVDRAPQETQY
abundance: many; v_gene: TRBV4-1; d_gene: -; CDR3aa: ASSREVSNQPQH
abundance: many; v_gene: TRBV18; d_gene: -; CDR3aa: ASSPIGGPEQY
abundance: many; v_gene: TRBV6-2/TRBV6-3; d_gene: -; CDR3aa: ASSYWQTEQY
abundance: many; v_gene: TRBV5-1; d_gene: -; CDR3aa: ASSEPGILSSPLH
abundance: medium-sized; v_gene: TRBV10-2; d_gene: TRBD2; CDR3aa: ASSEDGGAINEQF
abundance: many; v_gene: TRBV27; d_gene: -; CDR3aa: ASSLSPPLDVEFSYEQY
abundance: many; v_gene: TRBV7-9; d_gene: -; CDR3aa: ASSVHREGYT
abundance: -; v_gene: TRBV4-2; d_gene: TRBD2; CDR3aa: ASSQGAALAASTGELF
abundance: many; v_gene: TRBV5-1; d_gene: -; CDR3aa: ASSLDRANTDTQY
abundance: many; v_gene: TRBV6-5; d_gene: -; CDR3aa: ASSYSRQGGEKLF
abundance: many; v_gene: TRBV6-5; d_gene: -; CDR3aa: ASSFRGDEQF
abundance: -; v_gene: TRBV11-2; d_gene: TRBD1; CDR3aa: ASRGQQDTEAF
abundance: many; v_gene: TRBV5-1; d_gene: TRBD1; CDR3aa: ASREQGEGNSPLH
abundance: few; v_gene: TRBV12-3/TRBV12-4; d_gene: TRBD2; CDR3aa: ASSLVAGGKETQY
abundance: few; v_gene: TRBV27; d_gene: -; CDR3aa: ASSLWGMNTGELF
abundance: medium-sized; v_gene: TRBV20-1; d_gene: -; CDR3aa: SARAPSYNEQF
abundance: many; v_gene: TRBV19; d_gene: -; CDR3aa: ASQIGFGEQF
abundance: many; v_gene: TRBV27; d_gene: -; CDR3aa: ATRRLPLYNSPLH
abundance: many; v_gene: TRBV2; d_gene: -; CDR3aa: ASRTEAGRLDTQY
abundance: many; v_gene: TRBV13; d_gene: TRBD2; CDR3aa: ASSLEGGGVTSQF
abundance: -; v_gene: TRBV5-4; d_gene: TRBD2; CDR3aa: ASSLRLAGGTLEQY
abundance: many; v_gene: TRBV16; d_gene: -; CDR3aa: ASSQYISYGYT
abundance: many; v_gene: TRBV7-6; d_gene: -; CDR3aa: ASSLGWGVQETQY
abundance: many; v_gene: TRBV18; d_gene: TRBD1; CDR3aa: ASSPPRQGNLQETQY
abundance: medium-sized; v_gene: TRBV2; d_gene: -; CDR3aa: ASISGQRGTGELF